A selection of T cell receptor beta chains follows, all from one sample in a study of blood T cell repertoires in COVID-19. Generated by immunoSEQ multiplex PCR, the TCRdb table keeps only in-frame clones and is missing some. The table records roughly 250,000 clones, roughly four fifths of them present only once. Input material: peripheral blood. These receptors were taken from a person between 65 and 80 years old with COVID-19, enrolled during active disease. CDR3s include the opening cysteine and the closing phenylalanine or tryptophan. Each record gives: J gene, clone size, V gene, D gene, CDR3 protein, CDR3 DNA. A D gene is named only where the DNA matches it firmly. The size field is filled for only some rows; it gives once, few, many or a size class.

j_call: TRBJ2-7
clone_size: NA
v_call: TRBV6-2/TRBV6-3
d_call: TRBD2
cdr3_aa: CASSPGTSGGYEQYF
cdr3_nt: TGTGCCAGCAGTCCCGGGACTAGCGGGGGTTACGAGCAGTACTTC

j_call: TRBJ1-5
clone_size: NA
v_call: TRBV12-3/TRBV12-4
d_call: TRBD1
cdr3_aa: CASSGTGNQPQHF
cdr3_nt: TGTGCCAGCAGTGGGACAGGCAATCAGCCCCAGCATTTT

j_call: TRBJ2-5
clone_size: NA
v_call: TRBV3-1/TRBV3-2
d_call: NA
cdr3_aa: CASSLGDFSGQETQYF
cdr3_nt: TGTGCCAGCAGCCTCGGAGACTTTAGCGGACAAGAGACCCAGTACTTC

j_call: TRBJ1-5
clone_size: NA
v_call: TRBV18
d_call: TRBD1
cdr3_aa: CASSPGTGVGQPQHF
cdr3_nt: TGTGCCAGCTCACCAGGGACAGGGGTGGGTCAGCCCCAGCATTTT

j_call: TRBJ2-1
clone_size: NA
v_call: TRBV15
d_call: NA
cdr3_aa: CATSRDLGGLGDNEQFF
cdr3_nt: TGTGCCACCAGCAGAGATTTGGGGGGTTTGGGTGACAATGAGCAGTTCTTC

j_call: TRBJ2-1
clone_size: NA
v_call: TRBV4-3
d_call: NA
cdr3_aa: CASSQEWRDAQFF
cdr3_nt: TGCGCCAGCAGCCAAGAGTGGAGGGATGCGCAGTTCTTC

j_call: TRBJ2-7
clone_size: NA
v_call: TRBV5-1
d_call: NA
cdr3_aa: CASSLNSGESIYEQYF
cdr3_nt: TGCGCCAGCAGCTTGAATTCAGGGGAGTCCATCTACGAGCAGTACTTC

j_call: TRBJ2-6
clone_size: many
v_call: TRBV14
d_call: TRBD2
cdr3_aa: CASSQKLAGGPTAGANVLTF
cdr3_nt: TGTGCCAGCAGCCAAAAACTTGCGGGAGGGCCAACCGCGGGGGCCAACGTCCTGACTTTC

j_call: TRBJ1-2
clone_size: NA
v_call: TRBV7-9
d_call: TRBD1
cdr3_aa: CASSPGGDRGQNYGYTF
cdr3_nt: TGTGCCAGCAGCCCTGGTGGGGACAGGGGACAAAACTATGGCTACACCTTC

j_call: TRBJ2-5
clone_size: NA
v_call: TRBV3-1/TRBV3-2
d_call: NA
cdr3_aa: CASSPSEETQYF
cdr3_nt: TGTGCCAGCAGCCCCTCAGAAGAGACCCAGTACTTC

j_call: TRBJ2-2
clone_size: NA
v_call: TRBV14
d_call: NA
cdr3_aa: CASSQDRGGGTGELFF
cdr3_nt: TGTGCCAGCAGCCAAGATCGAGGGGGAGGGACCGGGGAGCTGTTTTTT

j_call: TRBJ2-7
clone_size: NA
v_call: TRBV5-5
d_call: NA
cdr3_aa: CASSLVWGRDEQYF
cdr3_nt: TGTGCCAGCAGCTTGGTTTGGGGCCGGGACGAGCAGTACTTC

j_call: TRBJ2-4
clone_size: NA
v_call: TRBV7-2
d_call: NA
cdr3_aa: CASSLTPGTTKNIQYF
cdr3_nt: TGTGCCAGCAGCTTGACTCCCGGGACAACCAAAAACATTCAGTACTTC

j_call: TRBJ1-4
clone_size: NA
v_call: TRBV30
d_call: TRBD1
cdr3_aa: CAGGQDNEKLFF
cdr3_nt: TGTGCCGGAGGACAGGATAATGAAAAACTGTTTTTT

j_call: TRBJ2-5
clone_size: NA
v_call: TRBV3-1/TRBV3-2
d_call: TRBD2
cdr3_aa: CASSGGGIPQETQYF
cdr3_nt: TGTGCCAGCTCCGGGGGGGGTATCCCGCAAGAGACCCAGTACTTC

j_call: TRBJ1-4
clone_size: once
v_call: TRBV7-9
d_call: NA
cdr3_aa: CASSLGQGNEKLFF
cdr3_nt: TGTGCCAGCAGCTTAGGGCAGGGCAACGAAAAACTGTTTTTT

j_call: TRBJ2-2
clone_size: NA
v_call: TRBV6-1
d_call: NA
cdr3_aa: CASSDAMLGHTGELFF
cdr3_nt: TGTGCCAGCAGTGACGCAATGTTGGGGCACACCGGGGAGCTGTTTTTT

j_call: TRBJ2-3
clone_size: NA
v_call: TRBV4-1
d_call: NA
cdr3_aa: CASSQEPGVDTQYF
cdr3_nt: TGCGCCAGCAGCCAAGAACCGGGTGTAGATACGCAGTATTTT

j_call: TRBJ1-1
clone_size: NA
v_call: TRBV6-2/TRBV6-3
d_call: NA
cdr3_aa: CASSLYRNTEAFF
cdr3_nt: TGTGCCAGCAGCCTATACAGGAACACTGAAGCTTTCTTT

j_call: TRBJ2-4
clone_size: NA
v_call: TRBV15
d_call: NA
cdr3_aa: CATAVALAKNIQYF
cdr3_nt: TGTGCCACCGCAGTAGCCTTAGCCAAAAACATTCAGTACTTC

j_call: TRBJ1-5
clone_size: NA
v_call: TRBV19
d_call: NA
cdr3_aa: CASTGVSNQPQHF
cdr3_nt: TGTGCCAGTACCGGAGTCAGCAATCAGCCCCAGCATTTT

j_call: TRBJ1-4
clone_size: NA
v_call: TRBV12-3/TRBV12-4
d_call: NA
cdr3_aa: CASRYNEKLFF
cdr3_nt: TGTGCCAGCAGATATAATGAAAAACTGTTTTTT

j_call: TRBJ2-7
clone_size: NA
v_call: TRBV6-6
d_call: TRBD2
cdr3_aa: CASRLSGGAEEQYF
cdr3_nt: TGTGCCAGCAGGCTTAGCGGGGGGGCAGAAGAGCAGTACTTC

j_call: TRBJ1-3
clone_size: NA
v_call: TRBV6-5
d_call: NA
cdr3_aa: CASSLVPVGNTIYF
cdr3_nt: TGTGCCAGCAGCCTCGTCCCAGTAGGAAACACCATATATTTT

j_call: TRBJ1-2
clone_size: NA
v_call: TRBV27
d_call: NA
cdr3_aa: CASRPRGSWGYTF
cdr3_nt: TGTGCCAGCAGGCCCAGGGGTTCGTGGGGCTACACCTTC

j_call: TRBJ2-5
clone_size: NA
v_call: TRBV29-1
d_call: TRBD1
cdr3_aa: CSDRQGETQYF
cdr3_nt: TGCAGCGACCGACAGGGAGAGACCCAGTACTTC

j_call: TRBJ2-7
clone_size: NA
v_call: TRBV11-2
d_call: TRBD2
cdr3_aa: CASSFLRSSSGSIYEQYF
cdr3_nt: TGTGCCAGCAGCTTCCTACGCTCCTCAAGCGGGAGCATATACGAGCAGTACTTC

j_call: TRBJ1-2
clone_size: NA
v_call: TRBV3-1/TRBV3-2
d_call: TRBD1
cdr3_aa: CASSQDRGRDGYTF
cdr3_nt: TGTGCCAGCAGCCAAGATAGGGGGCGAGATGGCTACACCTTC

j_call: TRBJ1-5
clone_size: NA
v_call: TRBV6-2/TRBV6-3
d_call: NA
cdr3_aa: CASSPGGNQPQHF
cdr3_nt: TGTGCCAGCAGCCCAGGGGGCAATCAGCCCCAGCATTTT

j_call: TRBJ1-1
clone_size: NA
v_call: TRBV12-3/TRBV12-4
d_call: NA
cdr3_aa: CASSFRRNTEAFF
cdr3_nt: TGTGCCAGCAGTTTTCGGAGGAACACTGAAGCTTTCTTT

j_call: TRBJ1-3
clone_size: NA
v_call: TRBV4-3
d_call: NA
cdr3_aa: CASSQAGSPGNTIYF
cdr3_nt: TGCGCCAGCAGCCAAGCAGGCTCCCCTGGAAACACCATATATTTT

j_call: TRBJ1-1
clone_size: NA
v_call: TRBV5-1
d_call: NA
cdr3_aa: CASSFAPGAMNTEAFF
cdr3_nt: TGCGCCAGCAGCTTTGCGCCAGGGGCCATGAACACTGAAGCTTTCTTT

j_call: TRBJ2-1
clone_size: NA
v_call: TRBV19
d_call: TRBD2
cdr3_aa: CASSASGRWRDNEQFF
cdr3_nt: TGTGCCAGTAGTGCTAGCGGGAGGTGGAGGGACAATGAGCAGTTCTTC

j_call: TRBJ2-3
clone_size: NA
v_call: TRBV4-2
d_call: TRBD2
cdr3_aa: CASSQEAAGSTDTQYF
cdr3_nt: TGTGCCAGCAGCCAAGAGGCAGCGGGAAGCACAGATACGCAGTATTTT

j_call: TRBJ2-2
clone_size: few
v_call: TRBV7-2
d_call: TRBD2
cdr3_aa: CASSLPLLAGGRAGELFF
cdr3_nt: TGTGCCAGCAGCTTACCCCTCCTAGCGGGGGGTCGGGCCGGGGAGCTGTTTTTT

j_call: TRBJ2-1
clone_size: few
v_call: TRBV7-8
d_call: TRBD2
cdr3_aa: CASSFSGLGNNEQFF
cdr3_nt: TGTGCCAGCAGCTTTTCTGGACTAGGCAACAATGAGCAGTTCTTC

j_call: TRBJ2-5
clone_size: once
v_call: TRBV2
d_call: TRBD1
cdr3_aa: CARGGTGTGQETQYF
cdr3_nt: TGTGCCAGGGGAGGGACCGGGACAGGGCAAGAGACCCAGTACTTC

j_call: TRBJ2-3
clone_size: NA
v_call: TRBV5-6
d_call: NA
cdr3_aa: CASSLAVRGATDTQYF
cdr3_nt: TGTGCCAGCAGCTTGGCCGTCAGGGGGGCCACAGATACGCAGTATTTT

j_call: TRBJ2-5
clone_size: NA
v_call: TRBV3-1/TRBV3-2
d_call: TRBD1
cdr3_aa: CASSQPGQGRETQYF
cdr3_nt: TGTGCCAGCAGCCAACCGGGACAGGGCAGAGAGACCCAGTACTTC

j_call: TRBJ1-3
clone_size: NA
v_call: TRBV9
d_call: NA
cdr3_aa: CASSVGLLKTGTFDTIYF
cdr3_nt: TGTGCCAGCAGCGTAGGGTTACTAAAGACAGGCACCTTTGACACCATATATTTT

j_call: TRBJ1-2
clone_size: many
v_call: TRBV27
d_call: NA
cdr3_aa: CASKEGPWSAYGYTF
cdr3_nt: TGTGCCAGCAAGGAGGGGCCCTGGTCGGCCTATGGCTACACCTTC

j_call: TRBJ1-1
clone_size: NA
v_call: TRBV3-1/TRBV3-2
d_call: TRBD1
cdr3_aa: CASSRPPFVPGGNTEAFF
cdr3_nt: TGTGCCAGCAGCCGGCCGCCTTTTGTGCCAGGGGGCAACACTGAAGCTTTCTTT

j_call: TRBJ1-4
clone_size: NA
v_call: TRBV7-6
d_call: NA
cdr3_aa: CASSPRGGAEKLFF
cdr3_nt: TGTGCCAGCAGCCCCCGTGGGGGGGCTGAAAAACTGTTTTTT

j_call: TRBJ2-7
clone_size: NA
v_call: TRBV7-2
d_call: TRBD2
cdr3_aa: CASSLLGRIGGGTDEQYF
cdr3_nt: TGTGCCAGCAGCCTCCTAGGAAGGATCGGCGGGGGGACCGACGAGCAGTACTTC

j_call: TRBJ1-4
clone_size: NA
v_call: TRBV5-4
d_call: NA
cdr3_aa: CASSSGTMNEKLFF
cdr3_nt: TGTGCCAGCAGCTCCGGGACAATGAATGAAAAACTGTTTTTT

j_call: TRBJ2-1
clone_size: NA
v_call: TRBV6-6
d_call: TRBD1
cdr3_aa: CASSYTRDRYNEQFF
cdr3_nt: TGTGCCAGCAGTTATACCCGGGACAGGTACAATGAGCAGTTCTTC

j_call: TRBJ2-7
clone_size: NA
v_call: TRBV29-1
d_call: NA
cdr3_aa: CSVGGLYSYEQYF
cdr3_nt: TGCAGCGTGGGGGGATTGTACTCCTACGAGCAGTACTTC

j_call: TRBJ1-5
clone_size: NA
v_call: TRBV7-9
d_call: NA
cdr3_aa: CASSLGGDQPQHF
cdr3_nt: TGTGCCAGCAGCTTAGGGGGGGATCAGCCCCAGCATTTT

j_call: TRBJ1-5
clone_size: once
v_call: TRBV27
d_call: NA
cdr3_aa: CASSFEVRGQPQHF
cdr3_nt: TGTGCCAGCAGTTTCGAAGTTAGGGGGCAGCCCCAGCATTTT

j_call: TRBJ2-2
clone_size: few
v_call: TRBV19
d_call: TRBD2
cdr3_aa: CASRRTSGVEELFF
cdr3_nt: TGTGCCAGTAGACGGACTAGCGGGGTGGAGGAGCTGTTTTTT

j_call: TRBJ1-6
clone_size: NA
v_call: TRBV7-2
d_call: NA
cdr3_aa: CASSLVPAGENSPLHF
cdr3_nt: TGTGCCAGCAGCTTAGTACCGGCAGGGGAAAATTCACCCCTCCACTTT

j_call: TRBJ2-4
clone_size: NA
v_call: TRBV7-9
d_call: TRBD2
cdr3_aa: CASSRGGTFSNIQYF
cdr3_nt: TGTGCCAGCAGCCGGGGGGGGACTTTTTCTAACATTCAGTACTTC

j_call: TRBJ2-1
clone_size: NA
v_call: TRBV19
d_call: NA
cdr3_aa: CASRAFGPTGLGGNEQFF
cdr3_nt: TGTGCCAGTCGAGCGTTTGGGCCCACAGGCCTGGGCGGAAATGAGCAGTTCTTC

j_call: TRBJ2-2
clone_size: NA
v_call: TRBV11-2
d_call: NA
cdr3_aa: CASSLNPGAGELFF
cdr3_nt: TGTGCCAGCAGCCTAAACCCGGGGGCCGGGGAGCTGTTTTTT

j_call: TRBJ1-4
clone_size: NA
v_call: TRBV30
d_call: TRBD1
cdr3_aa: CAWSGGQGKLFF
cdr3_nt: TGTGCCTGGAGCGGGGGACAGGGGAAACTGTTTTTT

j_call: TRBJ2-1
clone_size: NA
v_call: TRBV7-2
d_call: NA
cdr3_aa: CASSLVVASVHNEQFF
cdr3_nt: TGTGCCAGCAGCTTAGTCGTTGCTAGCGTCCACAATGAGCAGTTCTTC

j_call: TRBJ1-1
clone_size: NA
v_call: TRBV28
d_call: TRBD1
cdr3_aa: CASSLGQGENTEAFF
cdr3_nt: TGTGCCAGCAGTTTAGGCCAGGGGGAAAACACTGAAGCTTTCTTT

j_call: TRBJ2-2
clone_size: NA
v_call: TRBV30
d_call: TRBD1
cdr3_aa: CAWRGQGHGELFF
cdr3_nt: TGTGCCTGGAGGGGACAGGGCCACGGGGAGCTGTTTTTT

j_call: TRBJ1-2
clone_size: NA
v_call: TRBV9
d_call: NA
cdr3_aa: CASSQTGFGYTF
cdr3_nt: TGTGCCAGCAGCCAAACAGGGTTTGGCTACACCTTC